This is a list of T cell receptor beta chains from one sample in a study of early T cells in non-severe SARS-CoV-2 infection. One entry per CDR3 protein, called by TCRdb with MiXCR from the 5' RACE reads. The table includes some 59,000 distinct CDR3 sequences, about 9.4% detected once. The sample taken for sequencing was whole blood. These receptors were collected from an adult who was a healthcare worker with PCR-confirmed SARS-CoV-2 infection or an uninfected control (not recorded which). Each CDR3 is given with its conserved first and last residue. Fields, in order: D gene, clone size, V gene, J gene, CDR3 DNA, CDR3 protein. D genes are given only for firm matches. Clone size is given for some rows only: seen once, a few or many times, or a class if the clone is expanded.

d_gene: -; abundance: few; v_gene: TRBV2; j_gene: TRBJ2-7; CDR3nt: TGTGCCTCCCGCGAGGGACACTTCTACGAGCAGTACTTC; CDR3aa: CASREGHFYEQYF
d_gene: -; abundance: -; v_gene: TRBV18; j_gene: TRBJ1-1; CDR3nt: TGTGCCAGCTCACCCCGGGTACTTGACACTGAAGCTTTCTTT; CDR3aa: CASSPRVLDTEAFF
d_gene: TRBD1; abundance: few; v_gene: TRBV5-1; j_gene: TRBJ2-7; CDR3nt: TGCGCCAGCAGCCTCAGGGGGCCGTCCTACGAGCAGTACTTC; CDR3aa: CASSLRGPSYEQYF
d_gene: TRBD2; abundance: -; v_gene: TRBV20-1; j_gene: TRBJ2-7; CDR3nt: TGCAGTGCTAGAGATCCCAGCGGGGGGGCTAAAGGGTACGAGCAGTACTTC; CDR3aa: CSARDPSGGAKGYEQYF
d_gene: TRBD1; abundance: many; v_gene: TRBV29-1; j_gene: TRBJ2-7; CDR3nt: TGCAGCGTTGAAGGACAGGGGGCTTCCTACGAGCAGTACTTC; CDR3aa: CSVEGQGASYEQYF
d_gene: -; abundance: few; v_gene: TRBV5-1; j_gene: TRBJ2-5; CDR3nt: TGCGCCAGCAGCTTGGAGGGGTACGGCAGAGAGACCCAGTACTTC; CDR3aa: CASSLEGYGRETQYF
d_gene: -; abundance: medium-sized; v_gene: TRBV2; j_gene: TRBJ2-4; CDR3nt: TGTGCCAGCAGTGAAGGGGGCATCGGAAACATTCAGTACTTC; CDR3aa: CASSEGGIGNIQYF
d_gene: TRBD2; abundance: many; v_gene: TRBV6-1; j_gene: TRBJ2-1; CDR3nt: TGTGCCAGCACCTTGCTAGCGGGAGGGCCAGCTGAGCAGTTCTTC; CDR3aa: CASTLLAGGPAEQFF
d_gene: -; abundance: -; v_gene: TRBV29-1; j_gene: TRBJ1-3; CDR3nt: TGCAGCGTTGCGGCAGGTGGAGGAAACACCATATATTTT; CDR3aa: CSVAAGGGNTIYF
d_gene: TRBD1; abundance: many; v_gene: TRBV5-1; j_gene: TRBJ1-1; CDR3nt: TGCGCCAGCAGCGTTCAGGGGGCTTTGACTGAAGCTTTCTTT; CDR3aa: CASSVQGALTEAFF
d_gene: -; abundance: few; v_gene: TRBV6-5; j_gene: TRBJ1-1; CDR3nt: TGTGCCAGCAGTTACAGGGCGGGGGGGACTGAAGCTTTCTTT; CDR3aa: CASSYRAGGTEAFF
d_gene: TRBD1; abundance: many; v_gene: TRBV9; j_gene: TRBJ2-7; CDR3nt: TGTGCCAGCAGCGGGGGACAGGGAATCTCCTACGAGCAGTACTTC; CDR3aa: CASSGGQGISYEQYF
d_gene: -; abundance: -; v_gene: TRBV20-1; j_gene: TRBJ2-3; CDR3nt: TGCAGTGCTAGAGCTGGTGCCAGGACAGATACGCAGTATTTT; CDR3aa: CSARAGARTDTQYF
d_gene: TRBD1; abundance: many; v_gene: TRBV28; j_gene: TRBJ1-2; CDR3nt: TGTGCCAGCAGTTTCGACAGGGCAGACAATGGCTACACCTTC; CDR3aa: CASSFDRADNGYTF
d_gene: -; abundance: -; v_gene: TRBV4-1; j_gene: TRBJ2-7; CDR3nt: TGCGCCAGCAGCCAAGATCGCCTAGCGCGGATCCCCTACGAGCAGTACTTC; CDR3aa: CASSQDRLARIPYEQYF
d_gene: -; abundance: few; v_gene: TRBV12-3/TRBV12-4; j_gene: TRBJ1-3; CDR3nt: TGTGCCAGCAGTTTTGCAGGGTTTGGAAACACCATATATTTT; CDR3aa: CASSFAGFGNTIYF
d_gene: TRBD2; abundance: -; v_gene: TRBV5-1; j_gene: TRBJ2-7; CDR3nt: TGCGCCAGCAGCCCGTCTTTGAGCGGGAGCGAGCAGTACTTC; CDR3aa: CASSPSLSGSEQYF
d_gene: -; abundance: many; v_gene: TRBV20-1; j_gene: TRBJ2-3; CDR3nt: TGCAGTGCGGTCCCTAGCGATAGCACAGATACGCAGTATTTT; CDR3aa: CSAVPSDSTDTQYF
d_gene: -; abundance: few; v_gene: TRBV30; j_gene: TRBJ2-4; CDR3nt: TGTGCCTGGAGTGTACGGGGAGCCAAAAACATTCAGTACTTC; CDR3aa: CAWSVRGAKNIQYF
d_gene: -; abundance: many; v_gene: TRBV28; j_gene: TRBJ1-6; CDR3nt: TGTGCCAGCAAAGGGGATATCCTCCCCCTCCACTTT; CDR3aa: CASKGDILPLHF
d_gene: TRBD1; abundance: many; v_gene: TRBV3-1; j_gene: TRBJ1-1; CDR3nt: TGTGCCAGCAGCGCGGGACAGCTAAACACTGAAGCTTTCTTT; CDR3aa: CASSAGQLNTEAFF
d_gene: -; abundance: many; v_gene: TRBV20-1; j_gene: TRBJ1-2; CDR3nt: TGCAGTGCTAGAGTTGCTTTATATGGCTACACCTTC; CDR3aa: CSARVALYGYTF
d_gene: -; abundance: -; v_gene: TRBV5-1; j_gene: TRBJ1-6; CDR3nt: TGCGCCAGCACTCAGCAGGGGAGCTCTAATTCACCCCTCCACTTT; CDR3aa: CASTQQGSSNSPLHF
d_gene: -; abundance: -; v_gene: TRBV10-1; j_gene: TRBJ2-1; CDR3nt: TGCGCCAGCAGTGAGCAATTAGCTGGCAATGAGCAGTTCTTC; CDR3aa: CASSEQLAGNEQFF
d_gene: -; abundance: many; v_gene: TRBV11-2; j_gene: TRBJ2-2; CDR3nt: TGTGCCAGCAGCTTACAGAGGCGGAGTTACACCGGGGAGCTGTTTTTT; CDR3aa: CASSLQRRSYTGELFF
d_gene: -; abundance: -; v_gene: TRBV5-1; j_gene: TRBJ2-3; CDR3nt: TGCGCCAGCAGCTTGGCGACGGATACTCAGTATTTT; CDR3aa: CASSLATDTQYF
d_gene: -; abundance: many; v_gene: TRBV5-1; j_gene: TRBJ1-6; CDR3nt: TGCGCCAGCAGCTTGAAATCCTATAATTCACCCCTCCACTTT; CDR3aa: CASSLKSYNSPLHF
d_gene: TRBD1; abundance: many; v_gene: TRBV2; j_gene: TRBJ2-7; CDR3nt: TGTGCCAGCAGTCTTACACCGGGACAGAGAAACTACGAGCAGTACTTC; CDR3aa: CASSLTPGQRNYEQYF
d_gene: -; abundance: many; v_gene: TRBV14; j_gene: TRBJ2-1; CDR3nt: TGTGCCAGCAGCCTGGCGAGCTCCTACAATGAGCAGTTCTTC; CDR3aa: CASSLASSYNEQFF
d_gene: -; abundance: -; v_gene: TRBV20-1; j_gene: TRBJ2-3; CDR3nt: TGCAGTGCTATAATAACCACAGATACGCAGTATTTT; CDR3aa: CSAIITTDTQYF
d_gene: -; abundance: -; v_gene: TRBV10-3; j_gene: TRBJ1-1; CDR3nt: TGTGCCATCAGTGAGTCGGGACCGAACACTGAAGCTTTCTTT; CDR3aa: CAISESGPNTEAFF
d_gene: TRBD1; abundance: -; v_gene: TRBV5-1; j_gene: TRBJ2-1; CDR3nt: TGCGCCAGCAGCCCGGGACAGGGACGCTCCTACAATGAGCAGTTCTTC; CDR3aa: CASSPGQGRSYNEQFF
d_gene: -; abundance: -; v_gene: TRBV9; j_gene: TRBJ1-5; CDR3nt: TGTGCCAGCAGCGTAGACCCCAGTCAGCCCCAGCATTTT; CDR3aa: CASSVDPSQPQHF
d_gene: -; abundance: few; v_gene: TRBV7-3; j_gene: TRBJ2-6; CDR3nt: TGTGCCAGCAGCCCTAACCTCAGACCCCCGCCGGGGGCCAACGTCCTGACTTTC; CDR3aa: CASSPNLRPPPGANVLTF
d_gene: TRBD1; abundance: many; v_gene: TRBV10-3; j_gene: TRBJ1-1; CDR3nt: TGTGCCATCAGCGGGACAGACCGCATGAACACTGAAGCTTTCTTT; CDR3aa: CAISGTDRMNTEAFF